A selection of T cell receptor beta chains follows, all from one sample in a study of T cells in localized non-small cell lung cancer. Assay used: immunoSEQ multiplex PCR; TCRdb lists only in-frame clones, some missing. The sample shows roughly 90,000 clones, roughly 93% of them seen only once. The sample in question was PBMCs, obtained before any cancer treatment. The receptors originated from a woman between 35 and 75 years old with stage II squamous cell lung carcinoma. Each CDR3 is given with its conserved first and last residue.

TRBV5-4 CASSSLGGTKETQYF
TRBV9 CASSAGSATTYEQYF
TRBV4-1 CASSQGDWGEQFF
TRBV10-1 CASSPTVTTEAFF
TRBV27 CASSDPEGAYEQYF
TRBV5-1 CASRLAVQETQYF
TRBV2 CASSADSYSNQPQHF
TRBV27 CASATGSRYGYTF
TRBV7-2 CASSFRGPNTEAFF
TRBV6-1 CASSEQRLAGVREQFF
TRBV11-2 CASSLAPEFYGYTF
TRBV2 CASTERMRRYGYTF
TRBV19 CASSIQGHGYTF
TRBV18 CASSPLQGVGNQPQHF
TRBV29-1 CSVDKGALRTIGYTF
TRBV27 CASRSGTRAGEQYF
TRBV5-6 CASTTGRYTEAFF
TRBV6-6 CASSFPVDGGYTF
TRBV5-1 CASSLIMGSTYGYTF
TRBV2 CASSELVGYEQYF
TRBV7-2 CASSFGRTGELFF
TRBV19 CASSIGADRSDTQYF
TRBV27 CASSLRQGGTGELFF
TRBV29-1 CSVEGGQARDGYTF
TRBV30 CAWTPWQGNGYTF
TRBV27 CASRADQRGREPQHF
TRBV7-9 CASSEAADTQYF
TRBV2 CASSLRGPGNTEAFF
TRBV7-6 CASSVPNTEAFF
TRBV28 CASSPRGNQPQHF
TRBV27 CASTFGLSTHTGELFF
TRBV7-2 CASSPGGRKEEPQHF
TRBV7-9 CASSGYGYTF
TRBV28 CASSFVPAGTEAFF
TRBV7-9 CASKPSGRNNGEQFF
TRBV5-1 CASTLRASGGQHSYEQYF
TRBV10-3 CAIATAFSYEQYF
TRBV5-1 CASSSRTSGAGELFF
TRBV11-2 CASILGAGGNTGELFF
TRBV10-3 CAISEGQGIGYEQYF
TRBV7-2 CASSWSTNSYEQYF
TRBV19 CASSIGDPGSYNEQFF
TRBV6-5 CASSPRGAQPQHF
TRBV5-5 CASSLDLIIQETQYF
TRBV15 CATRDTSTDTQYF
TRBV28 CASSPYRAGQPQHF
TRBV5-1 CASSSRDRGAEAFF
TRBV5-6 CASTRGFSNEKLFF
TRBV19 CASSGRANEQFF